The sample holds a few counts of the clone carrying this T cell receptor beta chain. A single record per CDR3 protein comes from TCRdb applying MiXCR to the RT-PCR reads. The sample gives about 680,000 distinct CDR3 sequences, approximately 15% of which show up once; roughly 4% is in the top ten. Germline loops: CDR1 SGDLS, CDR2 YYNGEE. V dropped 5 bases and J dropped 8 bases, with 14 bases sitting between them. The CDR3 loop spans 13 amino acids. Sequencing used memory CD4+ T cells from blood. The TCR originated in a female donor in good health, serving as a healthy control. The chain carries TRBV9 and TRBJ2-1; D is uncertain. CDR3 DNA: TGTGCCAGCAGTATCCGTGATGGATATGAGCAGTTCTTC. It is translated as CASSIRDGYEQFF.